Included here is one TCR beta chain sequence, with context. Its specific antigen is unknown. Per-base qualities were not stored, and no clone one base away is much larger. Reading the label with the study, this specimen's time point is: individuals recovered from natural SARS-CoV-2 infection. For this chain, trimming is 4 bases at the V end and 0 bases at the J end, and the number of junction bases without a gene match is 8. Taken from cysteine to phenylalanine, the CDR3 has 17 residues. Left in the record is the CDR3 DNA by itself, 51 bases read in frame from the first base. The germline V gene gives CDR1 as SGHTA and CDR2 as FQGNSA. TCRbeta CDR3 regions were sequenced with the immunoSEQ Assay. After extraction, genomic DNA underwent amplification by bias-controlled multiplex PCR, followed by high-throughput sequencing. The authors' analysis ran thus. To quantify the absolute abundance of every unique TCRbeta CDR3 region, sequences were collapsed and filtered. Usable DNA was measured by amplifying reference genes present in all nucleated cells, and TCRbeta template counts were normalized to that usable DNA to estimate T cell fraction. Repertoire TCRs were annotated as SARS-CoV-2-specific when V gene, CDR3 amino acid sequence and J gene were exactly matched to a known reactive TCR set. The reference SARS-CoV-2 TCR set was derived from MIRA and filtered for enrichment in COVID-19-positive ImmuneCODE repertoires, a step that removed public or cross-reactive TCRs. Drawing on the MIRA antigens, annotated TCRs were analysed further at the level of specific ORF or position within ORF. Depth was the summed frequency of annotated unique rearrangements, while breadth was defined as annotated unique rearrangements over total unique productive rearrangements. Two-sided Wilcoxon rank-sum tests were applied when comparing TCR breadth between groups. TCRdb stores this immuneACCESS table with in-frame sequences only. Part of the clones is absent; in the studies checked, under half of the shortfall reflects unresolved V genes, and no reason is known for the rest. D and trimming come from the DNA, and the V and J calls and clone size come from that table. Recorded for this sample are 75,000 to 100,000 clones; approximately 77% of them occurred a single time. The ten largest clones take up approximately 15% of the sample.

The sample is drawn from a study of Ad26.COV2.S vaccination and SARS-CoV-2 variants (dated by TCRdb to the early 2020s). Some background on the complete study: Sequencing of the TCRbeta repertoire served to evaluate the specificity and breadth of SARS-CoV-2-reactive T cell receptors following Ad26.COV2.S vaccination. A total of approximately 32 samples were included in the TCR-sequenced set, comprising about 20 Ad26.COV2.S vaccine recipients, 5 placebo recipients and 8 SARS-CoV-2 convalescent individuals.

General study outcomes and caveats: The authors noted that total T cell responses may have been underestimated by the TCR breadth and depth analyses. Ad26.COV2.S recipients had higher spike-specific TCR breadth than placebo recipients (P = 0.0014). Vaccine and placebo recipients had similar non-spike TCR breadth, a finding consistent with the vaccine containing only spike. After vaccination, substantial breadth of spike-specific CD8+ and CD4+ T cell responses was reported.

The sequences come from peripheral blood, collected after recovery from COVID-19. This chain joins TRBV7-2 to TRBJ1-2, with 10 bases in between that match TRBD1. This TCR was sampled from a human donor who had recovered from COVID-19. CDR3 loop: CASSSGQGNSANYGYTF. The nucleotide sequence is TGTGCCAGCAGCTCGGGACAGGGGAACTCCGCTAACTATGGCTACACCTTC.